This is a list of T cell receptor beta chains from one sample in a study of CD8 T cells in Susac syndrome. TCRdb re-called the immunoSEQ multiplex PCR reads through MiXCR, storing one row per CDR3 protein. The sample yields hundreds of thousands of distinct CDR3 sequences, 90% to 96% seen once. The sequenced material came from CD4+ T cells from PBMCs. These receptors came from a human donor with Susac syndrome. Each CDR3 is given without its conserved first and last residue. Expanded clones are given a class, and other clones once, few, many or no size at all.

NA TRBJ2-7 TRBV28 ASSSPQGEQY
NA TRBJ2-5 TRBV20-1 SASLSGSAETQY
NA TRBJ2-1 TRBV4-2 ASSQDSGGRAFDEQF
NA TRBJ1-1 TRBV29-1 SVGFAQGGMNTEAF
NA TRBJ2-1 TRBV2 ASGGPQGAYEF
NA TRBJ2-3 TRBV27 ASKSWAGYTQY
NA TRBJ2-6 TRBV2 ASRRGSSGANVLT
NA TRBJ1-2 TRBV28 ASSPTGTGYGYT
NA TRBJ2-5 TRBV28 ASSLSQIRETQY
NA TRBJ1-5 TRBV14 ASSQDEDQPQH
NA TRBJ2-7 TRBV12-3/TRBV12-4 ASRMTRYEQY
NA TRBJ1-2 TRBV9 ASRGDGSGGYT
NA TRBJ2-4 TRBV20-1 SASVAGLVGTKNIQY
NA TRBJ1-2 TRBV7-2 ASSLDSLGGYT
NA TRBJ1-2 TRBV28 ASTATGLNYGYT
NA TRBJ1-2 TRBV29-1 STETGGIPHYYGYT
few TRBJ2-7 TRBV30 AWSGDSYEQY
NA TRBJ1-2 TRBV28 ASSLQGVQYGYT
NA TRBJ1-2 TRBV29-1 SVDKGFGDYGYT
NA TRBJ2-7 TRBV2 ASSGSGPVGRQY